The 8 T cell receptor beta chains in this list originate from one sample, sequenced in a study of shared clonotypes between healthy human individuals. The table came from immunoSEQ multiplex PCR; TCRdb's copy has only in-frame clones and leaves some out. The sample includes hundreds of thousands of clones, 95% to 98% of them seen just once. Input material: naive CD4+ T cells sorted from blood. The sample's subset: CD45RA+ positively selected. The receptors were gathered from a woman in her twenties or thirties in good health.

The V gene is TRBV28, the J gene TRBJ2-3, with D possibly matching TRBD1 (6 bases). The germline CDR1 and CDR2 sequences are MDHEN and SYDVKM. The CDR3 totals 14 residues. Trimming shortened V by 6 bases and J by 4 bases, and 14 bases separated the two germline ends. The CDR3 DNA is TGTGCCAGCAGAGGACAGTGGTGGGCAGATACGCAGTATTTT. It translates to CASRGQWWADTQYF.

CDR3 region: CASSLSGVNQPQHF. The CDR3 DNA is TGTGCCAGCAGCTTAAGCGGGGTCAATCAGCCCCAGCATTTT. The V gene is TRBV11-2, the J gene TRBJ1-5; no reliable D call. Trimming shortened V by 2 bases and J by 3 bases, and 8 bases separated the two germline ends. This CDR3 is 14 amino acids long. Germline V gene lookup returns CDR1 SGHAT and CDR2 FQNNGV.

V gene TRBV6-5 combines with J gene TRBJ2-5, with D uncertain. CDR3 length: 14 residues. Germline values: CDR1 MNHEY, CDR2 SVGAGI. V was clipped by 0 bases and J by 3 bases, with 8 bases between them. The CDR3 is CASSYSLRKETQYF. CDR3 nucleotide sequence: TGTGCCAGCAGTTACTCTCTGCGGAAAGAGACCCAGTACTTC.

The chain employs TRBV27 and TRBJ2-7; a possible D gene is TRBD2 (7 bases). V was clipped by 4 bases and J by 3 bases, with 16 bases between them. CDR3 length: 15 amino acids. CDR1 and CDR2 from the germline V gene are MNHEY and SMNVEV (reference sequence). CDR3 DNA: TGTGCCAGCAGTTCCGCGCGGGGGCCGATCTACGAGCAGTACTTC. Protein sequence: CASSSARGPIYEQYF.

The V call is TRBV5-1, the J call TRBJ2-2, with D unclear. Per germline, CDR1 SGHRS and CDR2 YFSETQ. The V gene lost 4 bases and the J gene lost 3 bases, with 7 bases spanning the gap. The CDR3 covers 13 residues. CDR3 loop: CASSVLDTGELFF. As DNA, the CDR3 is TGCGCCAGCAGCGTCCTAGACACCGGGGAGCTGTTTTTT.

Notes on this clone: The junction departs from germline at one end; a sequencing error may be responsible. The rearrangement uses TRBV28 and TRBJ2-7, with 7 bases that match TRBD2. CDR1 is MDHEN, CDR2 SYDVKM, per germline. The CDR3 has 14 amino acids. The DNA for the CDR3 is TGTGCCAGCACCCTCAGCGGGATTACCTACGAGCATTACTTC. Protein: CASTLSGITYEHYF.

V and J are TRBV10-3 and TRBJ2-3; D may match TRBD1 or TRBD2 (6 bases each). Trimming removed 3 bases from V and 2 bases from J, with 15 bases in between. Germline V gene sequence: CDR1 ENHRY, CDR2 SYGVKD. The CDR3 runs 16 residues. The CDR3 loop reads CAISDPRGPSTDTQYF. CDR3 bases: TGTGCCATCAGTGACCCACGGGGGCCCTCCACAGATACGCAGTATTTT.

The chain links TRBV2 to TRBJ2-7; maybe TRBD2 (5 bases). The germline V gene has CDR1 SNHLY and CDR2 FYNNEI. This CDR3 is 13 amino acids long. V was clipped by 5 bases and J by 0 bases, with 8 bases between them. CDR3 residues: CASSSDFSYEQYF. The CDR3, as DNA: TGTGCCAGCAGTTCGGACTTCTCCTACGAGCAGTACTTC.